Listed below are T cell receptor beta chains from one sample, sequenced in a study of blood T cell repertoires in COVID-19. Sequencing used immunoSEQ multiplex PCR; TCRdb keeps in-frame clones, though not all of them. The data show about 370,000 clones, nearly 90% seen once. The sequenced sample was PBMCs or T cells enriched from blood (not recorded which). Receptor source: a young woman who had recovered from COVID-19. The CDR3 runs from the conserved cysteine through the conserved F or W. A D gene is named only where the DNA matches it firmly. Clone size, where shown, is once, few, many, or a class for clones that have expanded.

CDR3nt: TGTGCCAGCAGCCCCCTCCTTGGACAGGCCGATCAGCCCCAGCATTTT; CDR3aa: CASSPLLGQADQPQHF; j_gene: TRBJ1-5; d_gene: TRBD1; abundance: once; v_gene: TRBV7-8
CDR3nt: TGTGCCAGCAGCGCCGGGGGCGGGGGGGCTAATGAGCAGTTCTTC; CDR3aa: CASSAGGGGANEQFF; j_gene: TRBJ2-1; d_gene: TRBD2; abundance: once; v_gene: TRBV9
CDR3nt: TGTGCCAGCAGTCCAAACAGTCGTGCGGGAGGCTACACCTTC; CDR3aa: CASSPNSRAGGYTF; j_gene: TRBJ1-2; d_gene: -; abundance: -; v_gene: TRBV27
CDR3nt: TGTGCCTGGAGTCAGGGACACCAAAAAAGCCAAGCTTTCTTT; CDR3aa: CAWSQGHQKSQAFF; j_gene: TRBJ1-1; d_gene: -; abundance: -; v_gene: TRBV30
CDR3nt: TGTGCCAGCAGCCAAACTAGCGCCAAAAGCACAGATACGCAGTATTTT; CDR3aa: CASSQTSAKSTDTQYF; j_gene: TRBJ2-3; d_gene: TRBD2; abundance: -; v_gene: TRBV7-9
CDR3nt: TGTGCCAGCAGTTACACCCGACAGGGATACACTGAAGCTTTCTTT; CDR3aa: CASSYTRQGYTEAFF; j_gene: TRBJ1-1; d_gene: TRBD1; abundance: -; v_gene: TRBV6-6
CDR3nt: TGTGCCACCAGTGATCCCGACGGGGTTGCAAATCAGCCCCAGCATTTT; CDR3aa: CATSDPDGVANQPQHF; j_gene: TRBJ1-5; d_gene: -; abundance: -; v_gene: TRBV24-1
CDR3nt: TGTGCCAGCAGTACGGAGGGGATACAGGGCTACACCTTC; CDR3aa: CASSTEGIQGYTF; j_gene: TRBJ1-2; d_gene: -; abundance: once; v_gene: TRBV12-3/TRBV12-4
CDR3nt: TGTGCCACCAGCAGATTGGCAGTTATAGCCTCCTATAATTCACCCCTCCACTTT; CDR3aa: CATSRLAVIASYNSPLHF; j_gene: TRBJ1-6; d_gene: -; abundance: -; v_gene: TRBV15
CDR3nt: TGTGCCAGCAGCTTGGGGACAGGGATTCGTAGCGAGCAGTACTTC; CDR3aa: CASSLGTGIRSEQYF; j_gene: TRBJ2-7; d_gene: TRBD1; abundance: once; v_gene: TRBV7-2
CDR3nt: TGTGCCAGCAGCTCCGACGGGGTTCCGGGTGGCTACACCTTC; CDR3aa: CASSSDGVPGGYTF; j_gene: TRBJ1-2; d_gene: -; abundance: -; v_gene: TRBV5-5
CDR3nt: TGTGCCACGAGCGTCGGGGGGGAAGAGACCCAGTACTTC; CDR3aa: CATSVGGEETQYF; j_gene: TRBJ2-5; d_gene: TRBD2; abundance: -; v_gene: TRBV24-1